This T cell receptor (beta chain) comes out of a study of cytomegalovirus exposure and HLA in healthy donors. This clone appeared a single time. This PCR relied on a set of 60 Vbeta primers and 13 Jbeta primers. Generated by immunoSEQ multiplex PCR, the TCRdb table keeps only in-frame clones and is missing some. Of a few hundred thousand clones in the sample, around 90% were seen once. Trimming at V came to 0 bases and at J to 5 bases, leaving 10 bases not matched to a gene. This CDR3 spans 18 amino acids. The germline CDR1 and CDR2 sequences are SGDLS and YYNGEE. The gene calls are TRBV9 and TRBJ2-1; 11 bases align to TRBD2. Input material: PBMCs. The TCR sequence derives from a girl aged 2 to 9 in good health and CMV-seronegative. CDR3: CASSVAAPIAGGHNEQFF. DNA of the CDR3: TGTGCCAGCAGCGTAGCAGCCCCCATAGCGGGGGGGCACAATGAGCAGTTCTTC.